This TCR beta chain was retrieved from a study of STAT3 mutations in large granular lymphocyte leukemia. The V gene's germline CDR1 is SGHRS and CDR2 YFSETQ. Unmatched junction bases numbered 13, after V lost 2 bases and J lost 6 bases. The CDR3 is 16 amino acids. This table comes from immunoSEQ multiplex PCR, and its TCRdb copy is limited to in-frame clones, with some not included. In the table there are approximately 2,000 clones, 67% of which are singletons. Study-wide findings and caveats: Every T-cell large granular lymphocyte leukemia patient had at least one immunodominant TCR beta clonotype.

Of note for this clone: What it recognizes is unknown.

The rearrangement joins TRBV5-1 to TRBJ1-2, with 7 positions matching TRBD1. Sequences were obtained from peripheral blood mononuclear cells. The clonotype comes from a man aged 55 to 70 with T-cell large granular lymphocyte leukemia. Some clones in this sample may be carry-over from other donors' samples. The CDR3 is CASSFLEGVTGDGYTF. CDR3 coding DNA: TGCGCCAGCAGCTTCTTGGAAGGCGTTACAGGGGATGGCTACACCTTC.